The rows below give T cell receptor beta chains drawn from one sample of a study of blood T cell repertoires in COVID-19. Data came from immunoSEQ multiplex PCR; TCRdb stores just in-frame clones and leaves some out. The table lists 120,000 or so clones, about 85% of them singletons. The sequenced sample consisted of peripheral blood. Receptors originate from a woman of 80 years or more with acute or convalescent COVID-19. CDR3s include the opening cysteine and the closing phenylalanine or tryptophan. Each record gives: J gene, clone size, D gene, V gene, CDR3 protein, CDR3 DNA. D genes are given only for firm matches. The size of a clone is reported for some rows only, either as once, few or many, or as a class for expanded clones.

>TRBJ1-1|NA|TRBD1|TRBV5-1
CASSWAGGRNTEAFF
TGCGCCAGCAGCTGGGCAGGGGGGAGGAACACTGAAGCTTTCTTT
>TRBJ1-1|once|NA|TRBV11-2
CASSLVGRRGEAFF
TGTGCCAGCAGCTTAGTTGGGAGACGTGGGGAGGCTTTCTTT
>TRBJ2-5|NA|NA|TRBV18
CASSPAGQETQYF
TGTGCCAGCTCACCCGCAGGGCAAGAGACCCAGTACTTC
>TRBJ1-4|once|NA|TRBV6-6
CASSYTDRPSEKLFF
TGTGCCAGCAGTTACACCGACAGACCCAGCGAAAAACTGTTTTTT
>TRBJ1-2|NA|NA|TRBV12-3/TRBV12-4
CASSSWGDYGYTF
TGTGCCAGCAGTTCTTGGGGCGACTATGGCTACACCTTC
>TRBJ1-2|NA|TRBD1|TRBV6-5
CASRWTGEDGYTF
TGTGCCAGCAGATGGACAGGGGAAGACGGCTACACCTTC
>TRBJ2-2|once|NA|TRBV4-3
CASSQHQNTGELFF
TGCGCCAGCAGCCAACATCAGAACACCGGGGAGCTGTTTTTT
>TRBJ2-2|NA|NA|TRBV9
CASSVVAGELFF
TGTGCCAGCAGCGTAGTCGCCGGGGAGCTGTTTTTT
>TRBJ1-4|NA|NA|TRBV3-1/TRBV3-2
CASSRGGGEKLFF
TGTGCCAGCAGTCGGGGGGGTGGAGAAAAACTGTTTTTT
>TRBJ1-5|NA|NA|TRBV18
CASSSRPGEGSNQPQHF
TGTGCCAGCTCATCGAGGCCCGGAGAGGGAAGCAATCAGCCCCAGCATTTT
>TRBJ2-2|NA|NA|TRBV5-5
CASSFEPLVTRELFF
TGTGCCAGCAGCTTCGAACCCCTAGTTACCAGGGAGCTGTTTTTT
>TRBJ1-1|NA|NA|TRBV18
CASSLSNSVRGNTEAFF
TGTGCCAGCTCACTATCAAATTCGGTTCGAGGGAACACTGAAGCTTTCTTT
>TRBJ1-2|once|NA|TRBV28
CASSLPRTGMGGYTF
TGTGCCAGCAGTTTACCCCGAACAGGTATGGGTGGCTACACCTTC
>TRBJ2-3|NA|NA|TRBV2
CATGRESTDTQYF
TGTGCCACCGGACGGGAAAGCACAGATACGCAGTATTTT
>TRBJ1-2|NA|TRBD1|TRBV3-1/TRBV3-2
CASSPSAGGYGYTF
TGTGCCAGCAGCCCCTCGGCAGGGGGCTATGGCTACACCTTC